This TCR beta chain was recorded in a study of STAT3 mutations in large granular lymphocyte leukemia. General observations from the study: In T-cell large granular lymphocyte leukemia, about half of patients showed multiple immunodominant subclonotypes. In several patients, dominant TCR clone burden exceeded STAT3 mutant burden. All newly emerging clones after therapy were STAT3 wild type. Differing intervals and regimens complicate linking therapy response to clone burden.

In regard to this clone: Its antigen remains unidentified.

The V end lost 8 bases, the J end lost 5 bases, and 16 bases lay between the germline ends. This CDR3 has 14 residues. Germline V CDR1 and CDR2: MNHNS, SASEGT. Libraries were prepared by immunoSEQ multiplex PCR; TCRdb keeps only in-frame clonotypes and omits some of them. The sample contains several thousand clones, roughly 86% of which appear only once. The specimen sequenced was PBMCs. The rearrangement uses TRBV6-1 and TRBJ2-1, with D perhaps assigned TRBD1 or TRBD2 (6 bases each). The clonotype was recovered from a human donor with T large granular lymphocyte leukemia. Some clones in this sample may be carry-over from other donors' samples. CDR3 amino acids: CASFRGLLDNEQFF. CDR3 DNA: TGTGCCAGCTTCCGGGGGCTCCTCGACAATGAGCAGTTCTTC.